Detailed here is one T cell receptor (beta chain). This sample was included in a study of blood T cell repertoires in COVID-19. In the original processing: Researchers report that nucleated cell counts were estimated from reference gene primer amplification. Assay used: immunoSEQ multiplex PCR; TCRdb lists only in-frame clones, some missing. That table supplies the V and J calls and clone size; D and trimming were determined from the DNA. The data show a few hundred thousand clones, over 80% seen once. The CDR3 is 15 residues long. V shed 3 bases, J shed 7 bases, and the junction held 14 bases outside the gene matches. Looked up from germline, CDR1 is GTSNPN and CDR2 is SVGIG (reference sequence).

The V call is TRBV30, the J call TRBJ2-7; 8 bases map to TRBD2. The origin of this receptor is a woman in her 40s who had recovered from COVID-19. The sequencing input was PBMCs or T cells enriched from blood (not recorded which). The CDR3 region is CAWSPRGAGVFEQYF. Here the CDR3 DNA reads TGTGCCTGGAGCCCCCGGGGAGCGGGAGTATTTGAGCAGTACTTC. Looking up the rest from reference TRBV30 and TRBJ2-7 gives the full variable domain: SQTIHQWPATLVQPVGSPLSLECTVEGTSNPNLYWYRQAAGRGLQLLFYSVGIGQISSEVPQNLSASRPQDRQFILSSKKLLLSDSGFYLCAWSPRGAGVFEQYFGPGTRLTVT.